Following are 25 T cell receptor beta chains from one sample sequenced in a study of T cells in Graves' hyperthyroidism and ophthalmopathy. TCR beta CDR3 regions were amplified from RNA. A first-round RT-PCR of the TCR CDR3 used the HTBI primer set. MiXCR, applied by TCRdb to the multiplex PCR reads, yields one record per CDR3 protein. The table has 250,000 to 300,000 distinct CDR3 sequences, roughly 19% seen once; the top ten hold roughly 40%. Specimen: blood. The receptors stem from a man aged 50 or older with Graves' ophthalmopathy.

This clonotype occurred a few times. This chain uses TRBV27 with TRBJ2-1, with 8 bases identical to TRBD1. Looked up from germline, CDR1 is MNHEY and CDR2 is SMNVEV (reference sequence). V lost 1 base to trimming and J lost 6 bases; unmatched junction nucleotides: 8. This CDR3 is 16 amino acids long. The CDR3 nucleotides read TGTGCCAGCAGTTTATTAGGGACAGGTATCGGCAATGAGCAGTTCTTC. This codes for CASSLLGTGIGNEQFF.

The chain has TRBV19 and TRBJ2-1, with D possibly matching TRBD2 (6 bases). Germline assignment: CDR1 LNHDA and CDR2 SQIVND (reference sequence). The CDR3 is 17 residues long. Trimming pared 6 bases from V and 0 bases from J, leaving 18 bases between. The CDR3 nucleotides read TGTGCCAGTAGCGGGTGGGGCGGGGTAAGCTCCTACAATGAGCAGTTCTTC. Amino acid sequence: CASSGWGGVSSYNEQFF.

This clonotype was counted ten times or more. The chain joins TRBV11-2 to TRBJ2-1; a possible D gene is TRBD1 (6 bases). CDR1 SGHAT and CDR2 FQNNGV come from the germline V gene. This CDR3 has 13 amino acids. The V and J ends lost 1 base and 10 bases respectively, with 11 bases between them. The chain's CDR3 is CASSLGEGVEQFF. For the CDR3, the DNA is TGTGCCAGCAGCTTAGGAGAGGGGGTGGAGCAGTTCTTC.

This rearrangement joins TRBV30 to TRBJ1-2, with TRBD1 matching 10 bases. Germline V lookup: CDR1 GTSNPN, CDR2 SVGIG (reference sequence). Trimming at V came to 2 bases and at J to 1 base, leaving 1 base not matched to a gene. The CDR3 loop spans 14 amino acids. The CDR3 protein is CAWSWTGGNYGYTF. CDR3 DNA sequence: TGTGCCTGGAGTTGGACAGGGGGTAACTATGGCTACACCTTC.

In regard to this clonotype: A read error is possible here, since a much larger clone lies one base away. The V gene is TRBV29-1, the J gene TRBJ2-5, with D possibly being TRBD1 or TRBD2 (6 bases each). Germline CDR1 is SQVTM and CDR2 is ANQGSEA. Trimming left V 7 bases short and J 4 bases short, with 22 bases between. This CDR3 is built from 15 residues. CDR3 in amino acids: CSAPPQTRGGETQYF. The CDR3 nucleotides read TGCAGCGCTCCGCCCCAGACCAGGGGAGGAGAGACCCAGTACTTC.

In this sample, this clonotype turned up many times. The CDR3 protein is CARTPEGHRGWGDYEQYF. The CDR3 bases are TGTGCCCGAACTCCCGAGGGGCATAGAGGTTGGGGGGACTACGAGCAGTACTTC. The rearrangement joins TRBV28 to TRBJ2-7; maybe TRBD2 (6 bases). Germline-derived CDR1 and CDR2 are MDHEN and SYDVKM. CDR3 size: 18 residues. V dropped 11 bases and J dropped 3 bases, with 32 bases sitting between them.

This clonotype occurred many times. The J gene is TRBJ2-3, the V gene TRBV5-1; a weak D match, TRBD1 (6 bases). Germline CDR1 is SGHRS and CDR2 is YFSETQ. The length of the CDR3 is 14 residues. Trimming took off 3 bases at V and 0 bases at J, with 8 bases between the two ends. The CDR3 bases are TGCGCCAGCAGCTGGGACACGAGCACAGATACGCAGTATTTT. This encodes CASSWDTSTDTQYF.

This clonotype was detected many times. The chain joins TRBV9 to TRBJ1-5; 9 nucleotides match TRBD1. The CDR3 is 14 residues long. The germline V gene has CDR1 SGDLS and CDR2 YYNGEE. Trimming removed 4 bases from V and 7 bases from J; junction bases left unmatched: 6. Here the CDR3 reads CASSITGGGQPQHF. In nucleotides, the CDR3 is TGTGCCAGCAGCATCACAGGGGGCGGACAGCCCCAGCATTTT.

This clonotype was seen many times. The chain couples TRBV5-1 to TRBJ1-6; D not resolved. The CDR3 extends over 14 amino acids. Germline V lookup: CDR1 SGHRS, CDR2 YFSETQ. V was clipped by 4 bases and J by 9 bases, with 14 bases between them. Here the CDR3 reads CASSQRPWGSPLHF. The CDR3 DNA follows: TGCGCCAGCAGCCAAAGGCCCTGGGGTTCACCCCTCCACTTT.

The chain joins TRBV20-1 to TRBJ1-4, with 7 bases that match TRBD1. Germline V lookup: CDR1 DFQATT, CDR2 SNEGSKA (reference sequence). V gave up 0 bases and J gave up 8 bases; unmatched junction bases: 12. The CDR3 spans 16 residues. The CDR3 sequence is CSARDDRTGQREKLFF. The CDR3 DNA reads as TGCAGTGCTAGAGACGACCGGACAGGACAGCGAGAAAAACTGTTTTTT.

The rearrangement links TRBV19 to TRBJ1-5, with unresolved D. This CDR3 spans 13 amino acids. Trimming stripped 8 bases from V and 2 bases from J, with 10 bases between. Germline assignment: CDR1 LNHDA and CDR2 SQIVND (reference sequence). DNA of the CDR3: TGTGCCAGTGATAGCGATGGCAATCAGCCCCAGCATTTT. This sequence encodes CASDSDGNQPQHF.

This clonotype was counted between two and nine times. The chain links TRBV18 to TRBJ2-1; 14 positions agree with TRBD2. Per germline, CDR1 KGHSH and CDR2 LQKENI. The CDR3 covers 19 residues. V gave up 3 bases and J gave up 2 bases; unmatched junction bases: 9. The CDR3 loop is CASSPGARLAGGPYNEQFF. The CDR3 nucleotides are TGTGCCAGCTCACCCGGGGCCCGACTAGCGGGAGGGCCCTACAATGAGCAGTTCTTC.

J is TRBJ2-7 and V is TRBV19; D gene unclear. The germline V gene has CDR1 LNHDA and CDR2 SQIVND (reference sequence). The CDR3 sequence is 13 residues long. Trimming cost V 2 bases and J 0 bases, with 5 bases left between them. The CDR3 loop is CASSILNSYEQYF. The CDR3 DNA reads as TGTGCCAGTAGTATATTAAACTCCTACGAGCAGTACTTC.

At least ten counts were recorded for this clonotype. The CDR3 protein is CASSLEGGNYNEQFF. CDR3 nucleotide sequence: TGCGCCAGCAGCTTGGAGGGCGGAAACTACAATGAGCAGTTCTTC. V gene TRBV5-1 combines with J gene TRBJ2-1, with no clear D. With 0 bases removed from V and 3 bases from J, the gap between germline ends came to 10 bases. Germline assignment: CDR1 SGHRS and CDR2 YFSETQ. CDR3 size: 15 residues.

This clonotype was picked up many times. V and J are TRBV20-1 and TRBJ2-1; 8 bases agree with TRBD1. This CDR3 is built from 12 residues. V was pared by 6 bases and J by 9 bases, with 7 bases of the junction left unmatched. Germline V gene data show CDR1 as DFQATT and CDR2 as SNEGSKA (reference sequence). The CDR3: CSADTGGAEQFF. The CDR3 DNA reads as TGCAGTGCCGATACAGGGGGTGCTGAGCAGTTCTTC.

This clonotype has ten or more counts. CDR3 DNA: TGTGCCAGCAGCCCTCCTGCGAACACCGGGGAGCTGTTTTTT. Translation gives CASSPPANTGELFF. V and J are TRBV7-9 and TRBJ2-2; D remains ambiguous. The V end lost 5 bases, the J end lost 0 bases, and 7 bases lay between the germline ends. Germline values: CDR1 SEHNR, CDR2 FQNEAQ (reference sequence). The CDR3 consists of 14 residues.

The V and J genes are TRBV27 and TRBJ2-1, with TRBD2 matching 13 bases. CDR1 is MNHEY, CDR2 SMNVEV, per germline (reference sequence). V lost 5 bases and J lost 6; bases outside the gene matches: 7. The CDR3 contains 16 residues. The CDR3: CASSARTSGRGNEQFF. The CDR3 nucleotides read TGTGCCAGCAGTGCCCGGACTAGCGGGAGAGGCAATGAGCAGTTCTTC.

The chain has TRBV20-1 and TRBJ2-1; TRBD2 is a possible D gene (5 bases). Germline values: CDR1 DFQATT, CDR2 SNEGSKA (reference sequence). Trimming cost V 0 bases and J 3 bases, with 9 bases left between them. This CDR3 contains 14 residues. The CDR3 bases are TGCAGTGCTAGAGACGGACTCCGCTACAATGAGCAGTTCTTC. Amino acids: CSARDGLRYNEQFF.

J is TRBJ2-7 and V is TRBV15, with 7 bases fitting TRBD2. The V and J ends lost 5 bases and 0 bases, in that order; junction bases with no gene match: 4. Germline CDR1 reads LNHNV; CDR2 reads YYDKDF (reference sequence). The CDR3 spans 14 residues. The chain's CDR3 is CATSVASGSYEQYF. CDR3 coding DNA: TGTGCCACCAGCGTAGCTAGCGGCTCCTACGAGCAGTACTTC.

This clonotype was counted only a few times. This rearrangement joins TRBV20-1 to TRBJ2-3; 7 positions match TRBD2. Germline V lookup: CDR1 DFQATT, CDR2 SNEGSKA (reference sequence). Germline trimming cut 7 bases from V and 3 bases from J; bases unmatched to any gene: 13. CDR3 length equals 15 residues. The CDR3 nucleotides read TGCAGTGTTTTACGACTAGCCATAAAAACAGATACGCAGTATTTT. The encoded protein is CSVLRLAIKTDTQYF.

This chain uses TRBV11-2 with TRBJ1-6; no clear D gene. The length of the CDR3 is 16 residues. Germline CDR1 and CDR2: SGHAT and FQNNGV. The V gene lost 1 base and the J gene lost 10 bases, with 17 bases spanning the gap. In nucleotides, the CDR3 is TGTGCCAGCAGCTTAGTCCCACGCAAGGGAAACTCACCCCTCCACTTT. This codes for CASSLVPRKGNSPLHF.

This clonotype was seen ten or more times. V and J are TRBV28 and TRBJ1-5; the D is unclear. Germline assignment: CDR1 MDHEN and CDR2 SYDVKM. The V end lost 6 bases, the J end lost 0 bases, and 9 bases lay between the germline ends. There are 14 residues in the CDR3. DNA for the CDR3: TGTGCCAGCAGAGGTCAGTCTAGCAATCAGCCCCAGCATTTT. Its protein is CASRGQSSNQPQHF.

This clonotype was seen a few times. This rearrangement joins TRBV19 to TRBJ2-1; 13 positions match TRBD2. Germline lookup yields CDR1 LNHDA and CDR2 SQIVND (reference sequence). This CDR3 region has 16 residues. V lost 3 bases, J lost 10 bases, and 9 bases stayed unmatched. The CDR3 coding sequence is TGTGCCAGTAGTATCCGGACTAGCGGGAGACCCTCGGAGCAGTTCTTC. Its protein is CASSIRTSGRPSEQFF.

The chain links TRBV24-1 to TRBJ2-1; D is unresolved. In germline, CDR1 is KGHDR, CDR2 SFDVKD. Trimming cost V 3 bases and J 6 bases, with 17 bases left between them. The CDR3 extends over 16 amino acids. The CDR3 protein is CATSDTGPKSGNEQFF. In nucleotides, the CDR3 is TGTGCCACCAGTGATACTGGACCTAAGTCGGGCAATGAGCAGTTCTTC.

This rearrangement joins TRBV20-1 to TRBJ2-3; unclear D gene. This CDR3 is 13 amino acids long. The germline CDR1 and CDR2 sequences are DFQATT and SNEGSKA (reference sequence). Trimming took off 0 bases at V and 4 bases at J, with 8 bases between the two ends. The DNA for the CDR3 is TGCAGTGCTAGAGATCCCGGCGCAGATACGCAGTATTTT. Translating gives CSARDPGADTQYF.